This TCR beta chain originates from a study of response to subunit inactivated influenza vaccine. General study points: Every seasonal influenza vaccination brings in few new T cells, the authors suggested.

This clonotype has more than one count but fewer than ten. The antigen remains undetermined. The length of the CDR3 is 14 residues. Germline V gene lookup returns CDR1 SNHLY and CDR2 FYNNEI. Between the trimmed V and J ends, which lost 6 bases and 3 bases, there was a span of 15 bases. TCRdb redid the calling of the RT-PCR reads with MiXCR, one entry per CDR3 protein. The table records 550,000 to 800,000 distinct CDR3 sequences, around 13% of them present only once. This chain joins TRBV2 and TRBJ2-7, with D perhaps matching TRBD2 (5 bases). This material consisted of PBMCs from blood, taken 14 to 15 days before vaccination. The clonotype comes from a man in his fifties who received an inactivated influenza vaccine. The CDR3 region is CASSPPGFYYEQYF. The DNA for the CDR3 is TGTGCCAGCAGCCCCCCGGGGTTCTACTACGAGCAGTACTTC.